A selection of T cell receptor beta chains follows, all from one sample in a study of T cell repertoires in cytomegalovirus infection. TCRdb reprocessed the reads via MiXCR and lists one record per CDR3 protein. The sample includes 200,000 to 250,000 distinct CDR3 sequences, approximately 22% of them seen just once. The sequencing sample was made of CD8+ T cells from PBMCs. Every receptor here comes from a human donor in good health (CMV status not recorded). Some clones in this sample may be carry-over from other donors' samples. Both conserved end residues are part of each CDR3. The D gene is left open where the match is weak. Clone size is stated in some rows and not others, as once, few, many or a class when expanded.

.	TRBJ2-7	.	TRBV12-3/TRBV12-4	TGTGCCAGCAGTCTAATCGGGGCTACCTACGAGCAGTACTTC	CASSLIGATYEQYF
.	TRBJ1-4	many	TRBV7-8	TGTGCCAGCAGCCTAGACAGGTCGGAACTGTTTTTT	CASSLDRSELFF
.	TRBJ1-1	.	TRBV7-9	TGTGCCAGCAGCTTCCTGGAGAGGAACACTGAAGCTTTCTTT	CASSFLERNTEAFF
TRBD1	TRBJ2-2	many	TRBV7-6	TGTGCCAGCAGCGAGGGACAGGGCGATGCCGGGGAGCTGTTTTTT	CASSEGQGDAGELFF
TRBD1	TRBJ2-1	few	TRBV6-2/TRBV6-3	TGTGCCAGCAGTGTGGACAGGCTCAATGAGCAGTTCTTC	CASSVDRLNEQFF
TRBD2	TRBJ2-5	.	TRBV20-1	TGCAGTGCTAGGGCAGCGGGAGATTCACAAGAGACCCAGTACTTC	CSARAAGDSQETQYF
TRBD1	TRBJ2-3	.	TRBV25-1	TGTGCCAGCAGTCCTTGGGACAGAGACACAGATACGCAGTATTTT	CASSPWDRDTDTQYF
.	TRBJ1-1	few	TRBV7-6	TGTGCCAGCAGCTCTAACAAGAACACTGAAGCTTTCTTT	CASSSNKNTEAFF
TRBD1	TRBJ2-1	.	TRBV6-1	TGTGCCAGCAGTGACTACCTCGACAGGGGAGTCGGCCATGAGCAGTTCTTC	CASSDYLDRGVGHEQFF
TRBD2	TRBJ2-7	few	TRBV20-1	TGCAGTGCTAGTCTGGGACTAGCCGATTACGAGCAGTACTTC	CSASLGLADYEQYF
TRBD1	TRBJ2-3	few	TRBV29-1	TGCAGCACGACAGGGGGGAGGACAGATACGCAGTATTTT	CSTTGGRTDTQYF
TRBD1	TRBJ1-1	few	TRBV9	TGTGCCAGCAGCGCAGGGACGACAGGGGTGGAAGCTTTCTTT	CASSAGTTGVEAFF